Included here is one TCR beta chain sequence, with context. Its antigen is unidentified. This specimen comes from a study of shared clonotypes between healthy human individuals. The ends were cut back, 0 bases at V and 7 bases at J, with 13 bases in the middle. This CDR3 has 14 residues. CDR1 and CDR2 from the germline V gene are SGHNT and YYREEE (reference sequence). Study-wide points: Despite large depth, sorted-subset datasets appeared incompletely sequenced.

Method: immunoSEQ multiplex PCR; TCRdb's copy keeps in-frame clones and lacks some. The sample shows some 2 million clones, over 85% of them seen only once. The sequence came from a man aged 18-30 years in good health. This chain links TRBV5-4 with TRBJ2-5; no definite D call. Input material: naive CD4+ T cells sorted from blood. Subset described: CD45RA+ positively selected. Here the CDR3 reads CASSLEVLPATQYF. The CDR3 DNA reads TGTGCCAGCAGCTTGGAAGTACTACCGGCGACCCAGTACTTC.